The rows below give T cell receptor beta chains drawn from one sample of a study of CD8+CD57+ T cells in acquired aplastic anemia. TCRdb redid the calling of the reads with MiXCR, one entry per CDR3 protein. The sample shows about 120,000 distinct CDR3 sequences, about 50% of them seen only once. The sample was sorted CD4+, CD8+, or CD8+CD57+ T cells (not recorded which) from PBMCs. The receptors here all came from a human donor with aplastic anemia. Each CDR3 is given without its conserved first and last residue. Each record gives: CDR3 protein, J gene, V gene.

CDR3 protein: ASSLGGSDPLH; J gene: TRBJ1-6; V gene: TRBV7-3
CDR3 protein: SVAGSNQPQH; J gene: TRBJ1-5; V gene: TRBV29-1
CDR3 protein: ASGLERTSGNTIY; J gene: TRBJ1-3; V gene: TRBV7-6
CDR3 protein: ASSLMGQGAYEQY; J gene: TRBJ2-7; V gene: TRBV7-9
CDR3 protein: AISEFAPGGGDGYT; J gene: TRBJ1-2; V gene: TRBV10-3
CDR3 protein: ASSQAGGLAGEGTSYNEQF; J gene: TRBJ2-1; V gene: TRBV4-1
CDR3 protein: ASRGIAYSNQPQH; J gene: TRBJ1-5; V gene: TRBV2
CDR3 protein: ASSSSFEQY; J gene: TRBJ2-7; V gene: TRBV7-3
CDR3 protein: ASSLYPNGGNYGYT; J gene: TRBJ1-2; V gene: TRBV27
CDR3 protein: ATGREAF; J gene: TRBJ1-1; V gene: TRBV2
CDR3 protein: SALLSQNTEAF; J gene: TRBJ1-1; V gene: TRBV20-1
CDR3 protein: AISEFGLGTDTQY; J gene: TRBJ2-3; V gene: TRBV19
CDR3 protein: ASRTDRGISPLH; J gene: TRBJ1-6; V gene: TRBV2
CDR3 protein: SARGLAGGRETQY; J gene: TRBJ2-5; V gene: TRBV20-1
CDR3 protein: ASSPGQGIYEQY; J gene: TRBJ2-7; V gene: TRBV7-9
CDR3 protein: ASSAFRNQPQH; J gene: TRBJ1-5; V gene: TRBV2
CDR3 protein: SGPSAGGGDEQF; J gene: TRBJ2-1; V gene: TRBV29-1
CDR3 protein: ASSGDRVMGYT; J gene: TRBJ1-2; V gene: TRBV6-1
CDR3 protein: SHRGQGLNEQF; J gene: TRBJ2-1; V gene: TRBV29-1
CDR3 protein: AISEWGNSPLH; J gene: TRBJ1-6; V gene: TRBV10-3
CDR3 protein: SASPEYEQY; J gene: TRBJ2-7; V gene: TRBV20-1
CDR3 protein: ASSLAGQHTEAS; J gene: TRBJ1-1; V gene: TRBV7-9
CDR3 protein: ASSEGGESGELF; J gene: TRBJ2-2; V gene: TRBV6-1
CDR3 protein: ATSEPSGGNSGQF; J gene: TRBJ2-1; V gene: TRBV24-1
CDR3 protein: SASDYRQETQY; J gene: TRBJ2-5; V gene: TRBV20-1
CDR3 protein: AIRTGTGD; J gene: TRBJ2-7; V gene: TRBV10-3
CDR3 protein: ASSTVFTVSYNVQF; J gene: TRBJ2-1; V gene: TRBV19
CDR3 protein: AIKGTSGRSYNEQF; J gene: TRBJ2-1; V gene: TRBV10-3
CDR3 protein: ASSLAGTSGYNEQF; J gene: TRBJ2-1; V gene: TRBV28
CDR3 protein: SARDEARTRFEQF; J gene: TRBJ2-1; V gene: TRBV20-1
CDR3 protein: ASSTRDRGGTTEAF; J gene: TRBJ1-1; V gene: TRBV25-1
CDR3 protein: ASSTTASSYNEQF; J gene: TRBJ2-1; V gene: TRBV7-2
CDR3 protein: ATTAGEQY; J gene: TRBJ2-7; V gene: TRBV24-1
CDR3 protein: AITLDRGSGNTIY; J gene: TRBJ1-3; V gene: TRBV10-3
CDR3 protein: ASSQDRKLLDTQY; J gene: TRBJ2-3; V gene: TRBV4-3
CDR3 protein: ATSAAGGPQETQY; J gene: TRBJ2-5; V gene: TRBV24-1
CDR3 protein: ATSQSPGGRVPGELF; J gene: TRBJ2-2; V gene: TRBV24-1
CDR3 protein: ASSTGTDTQY; J gene: TRBJ2-3; V gene: TRBV27
CDR3 protein: ASSFTGARETQY; J gene: TRBJ2-5; V gene: TRBV12-3/TRBV12-4
CDR3 protein: ASSEDNSNQPQH; J gene: TRBJ1-5; V gene: TRBV19
CDR3 protein: ASGPGQATDTQY; J gene: TRBJ2-3; V gene: TRBV12-5
CDR3 protein: ASNALGAADTQY; J gene: TRBJ2-3; V gene: TRBV5-5
CDR3 protein: ASSSTSTGTGGYT; J gene: TRBJ1-2; V gene: TRBV9
CDR3 protein: ASRDGGSGVNEQF; J gene: TRBJ2-1; V gene: TRBV6-1
CDR3 protein: ASSSYRDTDTQY; J gene: TRBJ2-3; V gene: TRBV11-2
CDR3 protein: ASSWTASYGYT; J gene: TRBJ1-2; V gene: TRBV2
CDR3 protein: SARGGQIVSSYEQY; J gene: TRBJ2-7; V gene: TRBV20-1
CDR3 protein: SAREGGYSPLH; J gene: TRBJ1-6; V gene: TRBV20-1
CDR3 protein: ASSQEQGNYEQY; J gene: TRBJ2-7; V gene: TRBV4-1
CDR3 protein: ASSPRTGNQPQH; J gene: TRBJ1-5; V gene: TRBV2
CDR3 protein: SARVGNTIY; J gene: TRBJ1-3; V gene: TRBV20-1
CDR3 protein: ASSLGNSNQPQH; J gene: TRBJ1-5; V gene: TRBV7-8
CDR3 protein: ASSLGLDTEAF; J gene: TRBJ1-1; V gene: TRBV7-3
CDR3 protein: SSTGGLGGRETQY; J gene: TRBJ2-5; V gene: TRBV20-1
CDR3 protein: ATSTGTVNQPQH; J gene: TRBJ1-5; V gene: TRBV15
CDR3 protein: ASSDRTSKVSNEQF; J gene: TRBJ2-1; V gene: TRBV9
CDR3 protein: ATSDHPNQPQH; J gene: TRBJ1-5; V gene: TRBV24-1
CDR3 protein: ATSRARTGNYGYT; J gene: TRBJ1-2; V gene: TRBV15
CDR3 protein: ASSPYRDTDTQY; J gene: TRBJ2-3; V gene: TRBV27